This T cell receptor (beta chain) was identified in a study of PD-1 blockade in classical Hodgkin lymphoma. Study observations and caveats: Factors driving the repertoire differences, possibly disease activity or prior therapy, remain undefined. Complete responders entered with baseline diversity on par with newly diagnosed patients, the results showed. At baseline, newly diagnosed patients reportedly showed less TCR diversity than healthy donors.

TCRdb's copy holds only in-frame clones and misses some; the assay was immunoSEQ multiplex PCR. The sample shows about 39,000 clones, more than 60% of them seen only once. On this clone itself: Its antigen is currently unknown.

Time point described: cycle 4 day 1 (C4D1), after less than 7 weeks of nivolumab. Relapse after autologous stem cell transplantation occurred in every patient, and brentuximab vedotin exposure varied. CDR3 length: 13 residues. V was clipped by 3 bases and J by 4 bases, with 10 bases between them. Germline V gene lookup returns CDR1 MNHEY and CDR2 SMNVEV (reference sequence). This sequence originates from a human donor with classical Hodgkin lymphoma. Sequenced here: peripheral blood mononuclear cells (PBMCs), sampled before the fourth cycle of nivolumab. The gene calls are TRBV27 and TRBJ2-7; maybe TRBD1 (6 bases). Here the CDR3 DNA reads TGTGCCAGCAGTTTTTTCGACAGGTACGAGCAGTACTTC. Residues: CASSFFDRYEQYF.